The clone carrying this T cell receptor beta chain was observed a single time. The V and J ends lost 5 bases and 0 bases, in that order; junction bases with no gene match: 8. The CDR3 is made up of 18 amino acids. Germline V lookup: CDR1 SEHNR, CDR2 FQNEAQ (reference sequence). This sample is drawn from a study of shared clonotypes between healthy human individuals. Study overall: Used for every donor were three CD4 naive, three CD4 memory, two CD8 naive and one CD8 memory plate.

Only Caucasian adults living in Nashville, Tennessee made up the donor group. Measured with immunoSEQ multiplex PCR; TCRdb has only the in-frame clones, and not every one. The top ten hold around 0.4% of the sample, which has under 2.5 million clones, less than 95% seen once. J is TRBJ2-3 and V is TRBV7-9; 13 bases map to TRBD2. The sequence derives from a man younger than 35 in good health. Some clones in this sample may be carry-over from other donors' samples. Material for sequencing was naive CD4+ T cells from PBMCs. Noted subset: CD45RA+ positively selected. The CDR3 here is CASSLGTSGASSTDTQYF. The CDR3 nucleotides read TGTGCCAGCAGCCTCGGGACTAGCGGGGCGTCAAGCACAGATACGCAGTATTTT.